This T cell receptor beta chain was sequenced during a study of blood T cell repertoires in COVID-19. The germline V and J ends were trimmed by 2 bases and 2 bases, with 13 bases remaining between them. The CDR3 totals 15 residues. Germline V lookup: CDR1 KGHSH, CDR2 LQKENI. TCRdb's table, derived via immunoSEQ multiplex PCR, lists solely in-frame clones and lacks some. The data show 40,000 to 50,000 clones, under 95% seen once. The sequencing input was peripheral blood. This sequence was found in a human donor in a cohort sampled during active COVID-19. The chain combines TRBV18 with TRBJ2-7; possibly TRBD2 for D (6 bases). CDR3 nucleotides: TGTGCCAGCTCACCATCCTTCGGGGGACCCTACGAGCAGTACTTC. It encodes CASSPSFGGPYEQYF.